This T cell receptor beta chain was recovered during a study of blood T cell repertoires in COVID-19. Across the study: Nucleic acid was either cDNA or gDNA, and it came from T cells, B-cell-depleted T cells, or PBMCs.

Sequencing was performed with immunoSEQ multiplex PCR; in TCRdb, only in-frame clones are kept and a portion is missing. Of approximately 83,000 clones listed, over 75% are singletons. CDR1 MDHEN and CDR2 SYDVKM come from the germline V gene. This CDR3 comprises 17 residues. J lost 2 bases, V lost 5 bases, and 9 bases had no gene match. The V gene is TRBV28, the J gene TRBJ2-3; TRBD2 matches 11 bases. Source material: peripheral blood. The sequence derives from a man aged 70-80 years with acute or convalescent COVID-19. The CDR3 loop reads CASSPGTGLAATDTQYF. The CDR3 DNA reads TGTGCCAGCAGTCCCGGTACGGGACTAGCGGCCACAGATACGCAGTATTTT.